This TCR beta chain stems from a study of blood T cell repertoires in COVID-19. Study context: Acute and convalescent COVID-19 specimens originated in the United States, Italy and Spain. T cells, B-cell-depleted T cells, or PBMCs provided the cDNA or gDNA that served as material.

Symptom resolution, clearance, or two negative PCRs marked the recovered donors of Cohort 3. Comments on this clone: Its ends do not fully match the called genes, so a read error is possible.

Clones were read by immunoSEQ multiplex PCR, and TCRdb kept only the in-frame ones, dropping some. The table has about 300,000 clones, 75% to 95% seen once. The clonotype originates from a woman under 40 who had recovered from COVID-19. The sequencing input was PBMCs or T cells enriched from blood (not recorded which).

Here the CDR3 reads CASSIDGTSAHFVF. In DNA, the CDR3 is TGTGCCAGTAGTATTGACGGGACTAGCGCGCATTTTGTCTTC. This chain uses TRBV19 with TRBJ2-7, with 10 bases that match TRBD2. The CDR3 runs 14 residues. The germline CDR1 and CDR2 sequences are LNHDA and SQIVND (reference sequence).